Listed below are T cell receptor beta chains from one sample, sequenced in a study of blood T cells in healthy people across ages. TCRdb re-called the 5' RACE reads with MiXCR, one entry per CDR3 protein. This table has hundreds of thousands of distinct CDR3 sequences, roughly 35% appearing once. The specimen sequenced was blood. The receptors originated from a man aged 18 to 35 in good health. Each CDR3 is given with its conserved first and last residue. D genes are given only for firm matches. Rows give clone size only sometimes, using once, few, many, or a class for an expanded clone.

d_gene,v_gene,j_gene,abundance,CDR3aa,CDR3nt
-,TRBV29-1,TRBJ1-4,-,CSVGGQSSTNEKLFF,TGCAGCGTGGGTGGCCAGTCGTCAACTAATGAAAAACTGTTTTTT
-,TRBV11-3,TRBJ2-1,-,CASSVDHSDEQFF,TGTGCCAGCAGCGTAGACCATAGCGATGAGCAGTTCTTC
-,TRBV12-3/TRBV12-4,TRBJ1-1,few,CASSPQNKGTEAFF,TGTGCCAGCAGTCCGCAGAACAAAGGCACTGAAGCTTTCTTT
TRBD2,TRBV7-8,TRBJ2-5,few,CASSYGLAGRQETQYF,TGTGCCAGCAGTTACGGACTAGCGGGGCGGCAAGAGACCCAGTACTTC
-,TRBV4-2,TRBJ1-2,-,CASGQDPAAATQGYTF,TGTGCCAGCGGCCAAGATCCCGCGGCGGCGACCCAAGGATACACCTTC
TRBD1,TRBV7-9,TRBJ1-5,-,CASSLGSRDRGDQPQHF,TGTGCCAGCAGCTTAGGGTCCCGGGACAGGGGGGATCAGCCCCAGCATTTT
TRBD1,TRBV20-1,TRBJ2-5,-,CSARDWGSGRGMEYF,TGCAGTGCTAGAGATTGGGGGAGTGGCAGGGGGATGGAGTACTTC
-,TRBV21-1,TRBJ1-2,-,CASSRARVRGGYTF,TGTGCCAGCAGCAGAGCCAGGGTTAGGGGTGGCTACACCTTC
-,TRBV20-1,TRBJ1-1,-,CSAREGAENTEAFF,TGCAGTGCTAGAGAGGGAGCGGAGAACACTGAAGCTTTCTTT
TRBD1,TRBV20-1,TRBJ2-5,many,CSARDGTGDQETQYF,TGCAGTGCTAGAGATGGCACAGGGGACCAAGAGACCCAGTACTTC
TRBD1,TRBV10-3,TRBJ1-4,-,CAISKQGAGEKLFF,TGTGCCATCAGTAAACAGGGGGCCGGGGAAAAACTGTTTTTT
TRBD1,TRBV12-3/TRBV12-4,TRBJ1-1,few,CASSRHRDRDTEAFF,TGTGCCAGCTCGCGCCATCGAGACAGGGACACTGAAGCTTTCTTT
-,TRBV20-1,TRBJ2-3,-,CSGTVSSTDTQYF,TGCAGTGGGACAGTTTCTAGCACAGATACGCAGTATTTT
-,TRBV20-1,TRBJ2-2,-,CSAREAGAKFTGELFF,TGCAGTGCTAGAGAGGCAGGGGCAAAATTCACCGGGGAGCTGTTTTTT
-,TRBV27,TRBJ2-1,once,CASSLWQGKENEQFF,TGTGCCAGCAGTTTATGGCAGGGGAAGGAGAATGAGCAGTTCTTC
-,TRBV12-3/TRBV12-4,TRBJ1-1,many,CASSGGGGTEAFF,TGTGCCAGCAGCGGGGGGGGTGGAACTGAAGCTTTCTTT
-,TRBV4-2,TRBJ2-5,few,CASTVSDGGRGDEQYF,TGTGCCAGCACCGTTTCTGACGGCGGTAGAGGCGATGAGCAGTACTTC
-,TRBV14,TRBJ2-5,-,CASSRYRRGTQYF,TGTGCCAGCAGCCGCTACAGAAGGGGGACCCAGTACTTC
-,TRBV11-2,TRBJ2-3,-,CASSVDSVTDTQYF,TGTGCCAGCAGCGTGGACAGTGTCACAGATACGCAGTATTTT
TRBD1,TRBV12-3/TRBV12-4,TRBJ1-1,-,CASRSRGEVFF,TGTGCCAGCAGGTCCAGGGGGGAAGTTTTCTTT
-,TRBV5-1,TRBJ2-1,-,CASSSNGESNDEQFF,TGCGCCAGCAGCTCAAATGGGGAAAGCAACGATGAGCAGTTCTTC
TRBD2,TRBV4-3,TRBJ2-1,few,CASSQNWSSGGIEQFF,TGCGCCAGCAGCCAAAATTGGTCTAGCGGGGGGATTGAGCAGTTCTTC
-,TRBV6-5,TRBJ1-6,-,CASTADYNSPLHF,TGTGCCAGCACTGCAGATTATAATTCACCCCTCCACTTT
-,TRBV7-9,TRBJ2-7,-,CSSSPPIVIGEQYF,TGTTCCAGCAGCCCACCTATAGTAATTGGCGAGCAGTACTTC
-,TRBV3-1,TRBJ1-1,-,CASSDLISEAFF,TGTGCCAGCAGCGATCTGATATCTGAAGCTTTCTTT
-,TRBV18,TRBJ2-7,-,CASSAGVGSSYNEQYF,TGTGCCAGCTCCGCTGGGGTCGGCAGCTCCTACAATGAGCAGTACTTC
-,TRBV5-5,TRBJ1-1,-,CASSWGRDEAFF,TGTGCCAGCAGCTGGGGGCGGGACGAAGCTTTCTTT
-,TRBV4-1,TRBJ1-1,-,CASSQGWNTEAFF,TGCGCCAGCAGCCAGGGTTGGAACACTGAAGCTTTCTTT
-,TRBV14,TRBJ2-2,-,CASSQQGFGELFF,TGTGCCAGCAGCCAGCAGGGGTTCGGGGAGCTGTTTTTT
-,TRBV20-1,TRBJ1-1,once,CSAIPLSWFLNTEAFF,TGCAGTGCTATTCCTTTATCGTGGTTTTTGAACACTGAAGCTTTCTTT
-,TRBV20-1,TRBJ2-5,-,CSAPRRTTEETQYF,TGCAGTGCCCCCCGGCGGACAACGGAAGAGACCCAGTACTTC
-,TRBV5-1,TRBJ2-1,-,CASSAGSSYNEQFF,TGCGCCAGCAGCGCGGGGAGTTCCTACAATGAGCAGTTCTTC
-,TRBV2,TRBJ1-5,few,CASSGTGHSNQPQHF,TGTGCCAGCAGTGGAACAGGCCATAGCAATCAGCCCCAGCATTTT
-,TRBV10-3,TRBJ2-3,many,CAISERPASTDTQYF,TGTGCCATCAGTGAGCGCCCCGCTAGCACAGATACGCAGTATTTT
-,TRBV25-1,TRBJ2-1,few,CASSEFAWGNEQFF,TGTGCCAGCAGTGAATTCGCGTGGGGCAATGAGCAGTTCTTC
TRBD1,TRBV7-9,TRBJ1-5,-,CASSLLGQGNQPQHF,TGTGCCAGCAGCTTACTCGGACAGGGGAATCAGCCCCAGCATTTT
-,TRBV12-3/TRBV12-4,TRBJ1-1,many,CASSLLVLDPQAFF,TGTGCCAGCAGCCTCTTGGTTTTAGACCCTCAAGCTTTCTTT
TRBD1,TRBV20-1,TRBJ1-6,once,CSAISTGALHF,TGCAGTGCGATATCGACAGGGGCCCTCCACTTT
-,TRBV3-1,TRBJ2-1,-,CASSQDLAYNEQFF,TGTGCCAGCAGCCAAGATCTGGCGTACAATGAGCAGTTCTTC
-,TRBV7-9,TRBJ2-3,-,CASSLAGAGSSTDTQYF,TGTGCCAGCAGCTTAGCGGGGGCTGGGTCCAGCACAGATACGCAGTATTTT
TRBD1,TRBV4-1,TRBJ1-2,-,CASGQGGTGNYGYTF,TGCGCCAGCGGCCAAGGGGGGACAGGAAACTATGGCTACACCTTC
-,TRBV27,TRBJ2-1,-,CASSLGQPVYNERFF,TGTGCCAGCAGTTTAGGACAACCGGTGTACAATGAGCGGTTCTTC
TRBD2,TRBV29-1,TRBJ2-1,once,CSGGEGTYHNEQFF,TGCAGCGGTGGGGAGGGCACCTACCACAATGAGCAGTTCTTC
TRBD2,TRBV30,TRBJ2-7,-,CAWSDLGGWAGDYNEQYF,TGTGCCTGGAGTGACTTGGGGGGTTGGGCGGGGGATTACAATGAGCAGTACTTC
-,TRBV20-1,TRBJ2-5,-,CSARWARETQYF,TGCAGTGCTAGATGGGCGAGGGAGACCCAGTACTTC